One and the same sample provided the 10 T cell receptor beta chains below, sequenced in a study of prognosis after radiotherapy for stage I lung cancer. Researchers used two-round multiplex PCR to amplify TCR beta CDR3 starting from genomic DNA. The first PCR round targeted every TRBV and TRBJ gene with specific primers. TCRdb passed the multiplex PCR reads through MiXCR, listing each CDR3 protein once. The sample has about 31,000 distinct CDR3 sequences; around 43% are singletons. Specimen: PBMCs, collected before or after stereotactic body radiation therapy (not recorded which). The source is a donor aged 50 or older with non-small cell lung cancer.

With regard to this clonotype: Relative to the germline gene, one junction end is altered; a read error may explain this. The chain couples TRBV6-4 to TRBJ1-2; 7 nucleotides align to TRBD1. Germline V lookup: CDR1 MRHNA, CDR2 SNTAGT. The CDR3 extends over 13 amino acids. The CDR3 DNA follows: TGTGACAGCAGCGGGACAGCAAACTATGGATACACCTTC. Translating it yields CDSSGTANYGYTF.

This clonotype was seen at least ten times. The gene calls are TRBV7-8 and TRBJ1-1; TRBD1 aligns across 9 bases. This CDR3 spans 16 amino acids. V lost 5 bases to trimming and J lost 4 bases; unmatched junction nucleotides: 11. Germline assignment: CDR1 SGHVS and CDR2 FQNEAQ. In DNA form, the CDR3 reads TGTGCCAGCAGCAAGAAAGGGGTACAGGGGGCCACTGAAGCTTTCTTT. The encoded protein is CASSKKGVQGATEAFF.

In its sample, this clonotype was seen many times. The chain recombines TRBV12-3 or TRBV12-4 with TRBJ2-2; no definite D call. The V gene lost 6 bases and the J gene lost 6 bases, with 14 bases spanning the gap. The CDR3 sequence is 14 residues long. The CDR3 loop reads CASRQQQIPGELFF. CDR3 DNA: TGTGCCAGCAGGCAGCAACAAATCCCCGGGGAGCTGTTTTTT.

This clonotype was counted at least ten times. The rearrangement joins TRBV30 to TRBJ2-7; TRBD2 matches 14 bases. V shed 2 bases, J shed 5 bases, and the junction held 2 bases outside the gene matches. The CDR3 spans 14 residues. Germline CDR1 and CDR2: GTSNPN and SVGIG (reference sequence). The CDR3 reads CAWSMGLAGDEQYF. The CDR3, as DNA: TGTGCCTGGAGTATGGGACTAGCGGGAGACGAGCAGTACTTC.

CDR3 amino acids: CASSYGGHGRINYGYTF. The CDR3 bases are TGTGCCAGCAGTTACGGGGGACACGGCCGGATTAACTATGGCTACACCTTC. The chain carries TRBV6-2 or TRBV6-3 and TRBJ1-2; D is perhaps TRBD1 (6 bases). The V and J ends lost 2 bases and 1 base respectively, with 17 bases between them. This CDR3 has 17 amino acids. The germline V gene encodes CDR1 MNHEY and CDR2 SVGEGT.

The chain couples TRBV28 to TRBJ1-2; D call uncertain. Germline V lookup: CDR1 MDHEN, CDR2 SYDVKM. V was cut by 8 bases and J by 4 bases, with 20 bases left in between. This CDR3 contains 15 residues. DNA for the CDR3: TGTGCCAGCGGGGTCTTTGGGTATGGGGTCTATGGCTACACCTTC. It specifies CASGVFGYGVYGYTF.

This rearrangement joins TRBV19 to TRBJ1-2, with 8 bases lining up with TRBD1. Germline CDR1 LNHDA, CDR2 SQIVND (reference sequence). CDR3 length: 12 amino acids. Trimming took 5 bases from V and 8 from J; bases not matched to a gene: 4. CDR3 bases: TGTGCCAGTAGTGTCAGGGGGCAAGGCTACACCTTC. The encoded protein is CASSVRGQGYTF.

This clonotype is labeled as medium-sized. CDR3 DNA: TGTGCCAGCAGTTCGGGGTCAGGGTGGTTTGTCTACGAGCAGTACTTC. Translation gives CASSSGSGWFVYEQYF. The chain links TRBV28 to TRBJ2-7; D assignment may be TRBD1 or TRBD2 (5 bases each). V lost 4 bases to trimming and J lost 3 bases, with 19 bases between them. Germline assignment: CDR1 MDHEN and CDR2 SYDVKM. The CDR3 totals 16 residues.

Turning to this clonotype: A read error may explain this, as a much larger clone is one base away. The CDR3 reads CASGEGSATSETQYF. The CDR3 DNA sequence: TGTGCCAGCGGCGAGGGGTCAGCAACCAGTGAGACCCAGTACTTC. This chain links TRBV7-2 with TRBJ2-5; D is perhaps TRBD1 or TRBD2 (5 bases each). CDR1 and CDR2 from the germline V gene are SGHTA and FQGNSA. The V and J ends lost 8 bases and 5 bases respectively, with 21 bases between them. This CDR3 region has 15 residues.

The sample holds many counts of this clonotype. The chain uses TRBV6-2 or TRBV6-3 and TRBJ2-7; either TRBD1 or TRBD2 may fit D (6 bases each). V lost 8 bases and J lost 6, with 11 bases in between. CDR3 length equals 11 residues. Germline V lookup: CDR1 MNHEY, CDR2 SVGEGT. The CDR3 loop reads CASEGGGEQYF. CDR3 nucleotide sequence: TGTGCCAGCGAAGGAGGGGGCGAGCAGTACTTC.